A selection of T cell receptor beta chains follows, all from one sample in a study of cytomegalovirus exposure and HLA in healthy donors. Using immunoSEQ multiplex PCR, the repertoire was profiled, and TCRdb retains in-frame clones only, with some absent. Of about 200,000 clones in the sample, more than 75% were seen once. Input material: PBMCs. Receptors originate from a woman aged 45-59 years in good health and CMV-seropositive. The CDR3 runs from the conserved cysteine through the conserved F or W. Each record gives: J gene, V gene, CDR3 protein.

>TRBJ2-7|TRBV7-9
CASIDSGTVYEQYF
>TRBJ1-2|TRBV4-1
CASSQPGTGNNYGYTF
>TRBJ1-1|TRBV7-9
CASSPWTGTMMNTEAFF
>TRBJ2-3|TRBV28
CASSLGQAKSDTQYF
>TRBJ2-7|TRBV25-1
CASRRDQHEQYF
>TRBJ2-1|TRBV27
CASSQGLASYNEQFF
>TRBJ2-2|TRBV28
CASSPVGGWASVDGELFF
>TRBJ1-1|TRBV2
CASSFQGPSTEAFF
>TRBJ1-6|TRBV5-3
CARSNWTVYDNSPLHF
>TRBJ2-3|TRBV19
CASSSQTATDTQYF
>TRBJ1-1|TRBV28
CASTSSYIAPNTEAFF
>TRBJ1-5|TRBV10-2
CASSQGARGNQPQHF
>TRBJ2-5|TRBV28
CASSLYPPRTDKQETQYF
>TRBJ1-2|TRBV6-5
CASSYATGSGGYTF
>TRBJ2-7|TRBV27
CASSSGDRGYEQYF
>TRBJ2-5|TRBV13
CASSFRETGSETQYF
>TRBJ2-1|TRBV6-5
CATRRAGDNEQFF
>TRBJ2-7|TRBV2
CAGNSGGYEQYF
>TRBJ2-7|TRBV5-4
CASSTRGLNYEQYF
>TRBJ2-7|TRBV7-8
CASSIGLAGGLYEQYF
>TRBJ1-1|TRBV7-9
CASRAGTATEAFF
>TRBJ2-1|TRBV18
CASAQSSNEQFF
>TRBJ2-1|TRBV7-9
CAGSSYNEQFF
>TRBJ1-1|TRBV5-1
CASSLEQGEAFF
>TRBJ2-1|TRBV10-2
CASQGISSYNEQFF
>TRBJ2-3|TRBV18
CASSPQDTTDTQYF
>TRBJ1-3|TRBV5-1
CASSERTGGNTIYF
>TRBJ2-7|TRBV10-2
CASRPGGRDEQYF
>TRBJ1-4|TRBV5-1
CASSSRTGVLGEKLFF
>TRBJ2-7|TRBV27
CASTRRGPPDSYEQYF
>TRBJ1-2|TRBV10-3
CAIGQGGDYGYTF
>TRBJ1-2|TRBV25-1
CASSGAGTVYGYTF
>TRBJ1-1|TRBV25-1
CASSQTNGRGYTEAFF
>TRBJ2-7|TRBV5-4
CASSLGALGGYEQYF
>TRBJ2-1|TRBV5-1
CASSMTGSYNEQFF
>TRBJ1-3|TRBV21-1
CASSRLRKTVGNTIYF
>TRBJ2-1|TRBV5-4
CASSQTSIYNEQFF
>TRBJ2-3|TRBV4-1
CASSQDPGQGWSDTQYF
>TRBJ2-7|TRBV11-2
CASSLQPSGSYEQYF
>TRBJ2-6|TRBV7-3
CASSLDGGGPTGANVLTF
>TRBJ2-1|TRBV4-1
CASSQDTLGLAGEVGQFF
>TRBJ2-3|TRBV7-6
CASSGGQGRTDTQYF
>TRBJ1-5|TRBV19
CASSMGGPHQPQHF
>TRBJ1-5|TRBV7-9
CASSREESQPQHF
>NA|TRBV6-5
CASSKSGSSSYEQYF
>TRBJ2-1|TRBV19
CASSMKLRTVSYNEQFF
>TRBJ2-5|TRBV28
CASSLMGPAGQEAQYF
>TRBJ2-5|TRBV6-1
CASTLTGGQETQYF
>TRBJ1-1|TRBV11-2
CASSWDSPNTEAFF
>TRBJ1-4|TRBV7-9
CASSLTGGIPEKLFF
>TRBJ2-7|TRBV10-3
CAIMAESSYEQYF
>TRBJ2-7|TRBV14
CASSQAHEQYF
>TRBJ1-1|TRBV15
CATSIQIGAGGEAFF
>TRBJ2-7|TRBV2
CASSASGGSNF
>TRBJ1-3|TRBV6-5
CASSRDNFSGNTIYF
>TRBJ2-3|TRBV27
CASSSFTSVGLSTDTQYF
>TRBJ1-4|TRBV5-5
CASSLGNVVEKLFF
>TRBJ1-2|TRBV5-1
CASSLDPENYGYTF
>TRBJ2-7|TRBV2
CASSREGF